This T cell receptor beta chain derives from a study of read filtering for tumor transcriptome and immune sequencing. Study context: Mean patient age was roughly 72 years, range roughly 45 to 85; some 17 male, around 15 female.

Molecular barcoded adaptors covering alpha/delta and beta/gamma chains were used on about 0.4 ug RNA. TCRdb re-analysed the reads in MiXCR, keeping a single row per CDR3 protein. Of 40,000 or so distinct CDR3 sequences listed, approximately 12% are singletons. Germline V gene data show CDR1 as DFQATT and CDR2 as SNEGSKA (reference sequence). V lost 3 bases to trimming and J lost 4 bases, with 10 bases between them. The CDR3 covers 13 residues. Every patient had bone marrow sampled while the disease was active. The study's findings and limits: Single-read clonotypes: about 81.9% of IR-seq clonotypes (around 4% of reads), about 75% of RNA-seq clonotypes (nearly 45% of reads).

In its sample, this clonotype was seen a few times. As yet, its antigen is unknown. The TCR was taken from a donor over 35 with multiple myeloma. Sequenced input: a population of CD138-negative cells sorted from bone marrow. The chain recombines TRBV20-1 with TRBJ2-4; D is possibly TRBD1 (5 bases). CDR3 nucleotide sequence: TGCAGTGCTAGTTGGCAGGGTAAAAACATTCAGTACTTC. Protein product: CSASWQGKNIQYF.